These T cell receptor beta chains were read from a single sample in a study of T cell responses to AZD1222 COVID-19 vaccine. Profiled with immunoSEQ multiplex PCR; TCRdb holds only in-frame clones, not every one. The repertoire has about 30,000 clones, 93% of them found once; the top ten carry 8.1%. Sequences were derived from peripheral blood, sampled on day 0 of AZD1222 vaccination. These receptors were obtained from an adult in good health. CDR3s include the opening cysteine and the closing phenylalanine or tryptophan. The D gene is left open where the match is weak. The size field is filled for only some rows; it gives once, few, many or a size class.

V gene	J gene	clone size	D gene	CDR3 DNA	CDR3 protein
TRBV30	TRBJ1-1	once	-	TGTGCCTGGAGTGAAGCGCAGGGCAACACTGAAGCTTTCTTT	CAWSEAQGNTEAFF
TRBV6-1	TRBJ2-7	-	-	TGTGCCAGCAGTGATTCTACCTACGAGCAGTACTTC	CASSDSTYEQYF
TRBV5-1	TRBJ2-7	-	-	TGCGCCAGCAGCCCCGGGCCCGACTACGAGCAGTACTTC	CASSPGPDYEQYF
TRBV10-3	TRBJ2-3	-	-	TGTGCCATCAGTGAGTCGGAGGGGCTCTTGACAGATACGCAGTATTTT	CAISESEGLLTDTQYF
TRBV9	TRBJ1-1	-	-	TGTGCCAGCAGAGTAATCGGGAACACTGAAGCTTTCTTT	CASRVIGNTEAFF
TRBV12-3/TRBV12-4	TRBJ2-3	-	-	TGTGCCAGCAGTCCGAGAGCAGATACGCAGTATTTT	CASSPRADTQYF
TRBV7-9	TRBJ1-2	-	-	TGTGCCAGCAGCCACCGCAGTGCCAACTATGGCTACACCTTC	CASSHRSANYGYTF
TRBV5-1	TRBJ1-1	-	-	TGCGCCAGCAGTGGAATTCAGGGGAGCACTGAAGCTTTCTTT	CASSGIQGSTEAFF
TRBV3-1/TRBV3-2	TRBJ2-1	-	TRBD1	TGTGCCAGCAGCCGTGGGACAGAGTCTTACAATGAGCAGTTCTTC	CASSRGTESYNEQFF
TRBV7-2	TRBJ2-5	once	TRBD2	TGTGCCAGCAGAGGGACTAGCGGGAGTGCAGAGACCCAGTACTTC	CASRGTSGSAETQYF
TRBV7-9	TRBJ1-6	-	-	TGTGCCAGCAGCTTGAGGGATGGCTCACCCCTCCACTTT	CASSLRDGSPLHF
TRBV13	TRBJ2-1	-	TRBD2	TGTGCCAGCAGCCGAACCTCCGGGACTAGATACAATGAGCAGTTCTTC	CASSRTSGTRYNEQFF
TRBV27	TRBJ1-1	once	TRBD1	TGTGCCAGCAGAAAATTCCAGAGGGGGCGGATTCTAAACACTGAAGCTTTCTTT	CASRKFQRGRILNTEAFF
TRBV4-1	TRBJ1-2	once	-	TGCGCCAGCAGCCAAGAAAGCCTCTTTAATGGCTACACCTTC	CASSQESLFNGYTF
TRBV7-2	TRBJ2-7	-	-	TGTGCCAGCAGTCACGCAACCGGGACACCTTGGGAGCAGTACTTC	CASSHATGTPWEQYF
TRBV5-4	TRBJ2-7	large	TRBD2	TGTGCCAGCAGCTGGACTAGCGGCTACGAGCAGTACTTC	CASSWTSGYEQYF
TRBV9	TRBJ1-1	-	-	TGTGCCAGCAGCGTAGGGGGGGCCGCTGAAGCTTTCTTT	CASSVGGAAEAFF
TRBV5-1	TRBJ2-7	-	-	TGCGCCAGCAGCGCCGGGACGGCCAACTCCTACGAGCAGTACTTC	CASSAGTANSYEQYF
TRBV15	TRBJ1-2	-	TRBD1	TGTGCCACCTCGCCGGGACAGGGGAACTATGGCTACACCTTC	CATSPGQGNYGYTF
TRBV5-1	TRBJ2-7	-	-	TGCGCCAGCAGCACCGACGGCTACGAGCAGTACTTC	CASSTDGYEQYF